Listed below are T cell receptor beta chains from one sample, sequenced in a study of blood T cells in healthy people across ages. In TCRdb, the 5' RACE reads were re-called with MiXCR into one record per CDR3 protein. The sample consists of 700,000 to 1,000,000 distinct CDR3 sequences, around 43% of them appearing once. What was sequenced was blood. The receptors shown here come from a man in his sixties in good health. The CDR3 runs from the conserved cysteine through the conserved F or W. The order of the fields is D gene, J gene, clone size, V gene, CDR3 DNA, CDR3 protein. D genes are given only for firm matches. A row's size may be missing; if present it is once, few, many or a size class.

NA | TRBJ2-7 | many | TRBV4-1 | TGCGCCAGCAGCCAAGAGACCTTGGGGAGAGGATCCTACGAGCAGTACTTC | CASSQETLGRGSYEQYF
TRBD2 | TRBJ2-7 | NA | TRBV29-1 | TGCAGCGTTGTCGGTCTAGCGGGAAGGGATGAGCAGTACTTC | CSVVGLAGRDEQYF
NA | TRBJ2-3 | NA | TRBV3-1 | TGTGCCAGCAGTACCCCAGATACGCAGTATTTT | CASSTPDTQYF
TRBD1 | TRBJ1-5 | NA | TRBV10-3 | TGTGCCATCAGCCTCGATGGACAGGCGTATCAGCCCCAGCATTTT | CAISLDGQAYQPQHF
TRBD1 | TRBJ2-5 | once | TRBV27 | TGTGCCAGGAATACGACAGGGCGGGAAGAGACCCAGTACTTC | CARNTTGREETQYF
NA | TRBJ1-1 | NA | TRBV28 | TGTGCCAGCAGTTTACGCCCAGGAGGCTACACTGAAGCTTTCTTT | CASSLRPGGYTEAFF
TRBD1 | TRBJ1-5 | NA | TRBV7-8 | TGTGCCAGCAGCACTCCGGACAGGAGGAATCAGCCCCAGCATTTT | CASSTPDRRNQPQHF
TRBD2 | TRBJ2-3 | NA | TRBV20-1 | TGCAGTGCTAGAGATCGAAGCGGGGGGGCCACAGATACGCAGTATTTT | CSARDRSGGATDTQYF
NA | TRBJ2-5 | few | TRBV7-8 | TGTGCCAGCAGCCCGACGCGAGGGGGACTAGAGACCCAGTACTTC | CASSPTRGGLETQYF
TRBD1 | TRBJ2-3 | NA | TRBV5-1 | TGCGCCAGCAGCGGAGACAGGGGGTACACAGATACGCAGTATTTT | CASSGDRGYTDTQYF
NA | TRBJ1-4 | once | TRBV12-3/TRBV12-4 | TGTGCCAGCAGCGAATCCGGCAGAAGAGTATTAACTAATGAAAAACTGTTTTTT | CASSESGRRVLTNEKLFF
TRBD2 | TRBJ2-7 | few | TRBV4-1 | TGCGCCAGCAGCAAGACTAGCGGGGGGGATCTCGAGCAGTACTTC | CASSKTSGGDLEQYF
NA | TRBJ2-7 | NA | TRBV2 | TGTGCCAGCAAGGGCCAGGGATACGAGCAGTACTTC | CASKGQGYEQYF
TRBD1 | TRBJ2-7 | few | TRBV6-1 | TGTGCCAGCAGTGAAGTTGCAGGGGGCGACGAGCAGTACTTC | CASSEVAGGDEQYF
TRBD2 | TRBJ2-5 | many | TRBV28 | TGTGCCAGCAGTTTCATTAGCGGGGAAGGAGAGACCCAGTACTTC | CASSFISGEGETQYF
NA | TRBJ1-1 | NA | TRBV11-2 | TGTGCCAGCAGCTTAGATTTCCTTTATGAAGCTTTCTTT | CASSLDFLYEAFF
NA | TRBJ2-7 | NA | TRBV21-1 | TGTGCCAGCAGCAAAGTGAGGGGGAGAACCTACGAGCAGTACTTC | CASSKVRGRTYEQYF
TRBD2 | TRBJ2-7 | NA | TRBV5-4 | TGTGCCGGCAGCTTGGCCGGGACTAGAAACGAGCAGTACTTC | CAGSLAGTRNEQYF
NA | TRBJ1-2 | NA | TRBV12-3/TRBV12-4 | TGTGCCAGCGGCTCGCCAGGGAACTATGGCTACACCTTC | CASGSPGNYGYTF
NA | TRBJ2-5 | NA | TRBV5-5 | TGTGCCAGCAGCCGTTGGCAAGAGACCCAGTACTTC | CASSRWQETQYF
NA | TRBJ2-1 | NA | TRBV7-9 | TGTGCCAGCAGCTTAGTTCAGGTCTGGTTCTTC | CASSLVQVWFF
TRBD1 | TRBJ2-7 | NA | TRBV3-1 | TGTGCCAGCAGCCAAGGGCGACAGGGCATCTCCTACGAGCAGTACTTC | CASSQGRQGISYEQYF
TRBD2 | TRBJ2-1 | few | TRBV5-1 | TGCGCCAGCATCCCCCCTAGCGGGGGGACTTACAATGAGCAGTTCTTC | CASIPPSGGTYNEQFF
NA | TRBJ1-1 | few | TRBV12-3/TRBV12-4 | TGTGCCAGCAGGAGCAACACTGAAGCTTTCTTT | CASRSNTEAFF
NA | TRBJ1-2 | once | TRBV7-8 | TGTGCCAGCAGCTTAAAGGTCACCTATGGCTACACCTTC | CASSLKVTYGYTF
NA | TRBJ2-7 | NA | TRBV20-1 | TGCAGTGCTAGCACCTCTAGCCTAAATGACGAGCAGTACTTC | CSASTSSLNDEQYF
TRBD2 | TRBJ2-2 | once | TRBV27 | TGTGCCAGCACGGGACTAGCGGGGGGAAACACCGGGGAGCTGTTTTTT | CASTGLAGGNTGELFF
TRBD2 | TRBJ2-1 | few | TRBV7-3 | TGTGCCAGCAGCCCCCGGGGCGGGGGGCATAATGAGCAGTTCTTC | CASSPRGGGHNEQFF
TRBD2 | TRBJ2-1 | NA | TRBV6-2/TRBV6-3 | TGTGCCAGCAGTTACTGGGGGGGGGGAGGTGAGCAGTTCTTC | CASSYWGGGGEQFF
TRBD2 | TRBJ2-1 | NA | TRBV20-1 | TGCAGTGCTAGGCTAGCGGGGGAGAATAACAATGAGCAGTTCTTC | CSARLAGENNNEQFF
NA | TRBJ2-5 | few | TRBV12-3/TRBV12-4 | TGTGCCAGCAGACAGGGTTGGGGATCCGGAGGCGAGACCCAGTACTTC | CASRQGWGSGGETQYF
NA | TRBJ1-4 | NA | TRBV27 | TGTGCCAGCAGCTCACATGAGCCTGGAGGGGAAAAACTGTTTTTT | CASSSHEPGGEKLFF